This T cell receptor beta chain derives from a study of cytomegalovirus exposure and HLA in healthy donors. Germline trimming cut 4 bases from V and 6 bases from J; bases unmatched to any gene: 6. Germline CDR1 reads SGHTA; CDR2 reads FQGNSA. The CDR3 runs 14 residues. Donors likely had unrecorded immune exposures despite being nominally healthy when sampled. Primers included in the PCR were 60 Vbeta and 13 Jbeta primers. The protocol was immunoSEQ multiplex PCR, while the TCRdb copy is restricted to in-frame clones and leaves out a portion. Seen here are about 190,000 clones, over 60% observed once, and the top ten hold 2% to 2.5%.

The specimen sequenced was PBMCs. The rearrangement links TRBV7-2 to TRBJ2-7, with TRBD2 matching 10 bases. This TCR was recovered from a woman under 40 in good health and CMV-seropositive. This CDR3 reads CASSSPLAGAEQYF. CDR3 DNA sequence: TGTGCCAGCAGCTCCCCGCTAGCGGGGGCCGAGCAGTACTTC.